This TCR beta chain was recorded in a study of blood T cell repertoires in COVID-19. Overall study context: Both acute and convalescent COVID-19 samples were obtained from the United States, Italy and Spain.

Two negative PCRs, clearance, or symptom resolution had been documented for recovered Cohort 3 donors. TCRdb keeps only in-frame clones here, not all; method: immunoSEQ multiplex PCR. The sample shows 250,000 or so clones, approximately 90% of them seen only once. From germline, CDR1 is LNHNV and CDR2 YYDKDF (reference sequence). CDR3 length: 15 residues. With 3 bases removed from V and 0 bases from J, the gap between germline ends came to 10 bases. The rearrangement uses TRBV15 and TRBJ2-3; D perhaps matches TRBD1 (6 bases). The source material was PBMCs or T cells enriched from blood (not recorded which). The TCR was taken from a middle-aged man who had recovered from COVID-19. The CDR3 here is CATSRSGVSTDTQYF. DNA for the CDR3: TGTGCCACCAGCAGGTCAGGGGTGAGCACAGATACGCAGTATTTT. Filled out from reference TRBV15 and TRBJ2-3, the complete variable domain reads DAMVIQNPRYQVTQFGKPVTLSCSQTLNHNVMYWYQQKSSQAPKLLFHYYDKDFNNEADTPDNFQSRRPNTSFCFLDIRSPGLGDTAMYLCATSRSGVSTDTQYFGPGTRLTVL.